This T cell receptor beta chain was identified during a study of cytomegalovirus exposure and HLA in healthy donors. Across the study: The 130 or so validation repertoires, a later analysis reported, used the same platform as the 550 to 800 first-cohort repertoires.

Study findings and constraints: The classifier reportedly diagnosed cytomegalovirus status with high specificity and sensitivity. In vitro testing confirmed a few CMV-associated chains as specific for CMV antigens. The finding came from a later analysis; first-cohort TCR clusters tended to co-occur in the roughly 120 validation repertoires.

The data were produced by immunoSEQ multiplex PCR, yet TCRdb's version contains in-frame clones alone and is incomplete. Among 200,000 or so clones listed, more than 75% were seen once. Germline V CDR1 and CDR2: MNHEY, SMNVEV (reference sequence). The CDR3 has 15 residues. V gave up 4 bases and J gave up 0 bases, with 12 bases separating them. Worth noting for this clone: The antigen is undetermined.

This TCR derives from a man aged 18 to 29 in good health and CMV-seropositive. Sequencing was carried out using PBMCs. The rearrangement joins TRBV27 to TRBJ1-1; TRBD1 is a possible D gene (6 bases). The CDR3 sequence is CASSSGGRLNTEAFF. The DNA for the CDR3 is TGTGCCAGCAGTTCGGGGGGCCGGCTGAACACTGAAGCTTTCTTT.